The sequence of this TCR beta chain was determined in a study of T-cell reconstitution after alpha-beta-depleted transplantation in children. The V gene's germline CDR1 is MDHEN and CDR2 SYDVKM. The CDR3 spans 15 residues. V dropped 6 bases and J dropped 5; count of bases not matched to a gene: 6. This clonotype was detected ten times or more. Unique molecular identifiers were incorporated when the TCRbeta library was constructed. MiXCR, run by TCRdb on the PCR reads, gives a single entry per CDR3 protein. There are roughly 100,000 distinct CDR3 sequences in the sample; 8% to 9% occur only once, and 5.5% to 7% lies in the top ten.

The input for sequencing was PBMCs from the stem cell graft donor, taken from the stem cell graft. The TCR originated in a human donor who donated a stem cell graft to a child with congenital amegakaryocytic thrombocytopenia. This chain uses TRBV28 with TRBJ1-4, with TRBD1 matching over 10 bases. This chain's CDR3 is CASSPTGGGNEKLFF. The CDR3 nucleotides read TGTGCCAGCAGCCCGACAGGGGGCGGGAATGAAAAACTGTTTTTT.